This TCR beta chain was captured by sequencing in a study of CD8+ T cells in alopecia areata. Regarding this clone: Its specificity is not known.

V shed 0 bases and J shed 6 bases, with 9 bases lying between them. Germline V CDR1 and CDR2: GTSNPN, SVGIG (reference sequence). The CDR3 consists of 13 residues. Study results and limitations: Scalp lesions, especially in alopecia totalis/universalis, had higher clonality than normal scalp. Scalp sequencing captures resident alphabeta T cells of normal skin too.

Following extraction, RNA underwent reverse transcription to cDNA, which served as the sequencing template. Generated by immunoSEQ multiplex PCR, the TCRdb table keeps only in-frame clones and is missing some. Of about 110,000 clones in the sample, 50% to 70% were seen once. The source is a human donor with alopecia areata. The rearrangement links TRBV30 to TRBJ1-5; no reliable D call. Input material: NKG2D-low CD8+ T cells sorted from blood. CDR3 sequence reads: CAWSVEEGQPQHF. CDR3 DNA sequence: TGTGCCTGGAGTGTAGAGGAGGGTCAGCCCCAGCATTTT. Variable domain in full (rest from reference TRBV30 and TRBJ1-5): SQTIHQWPATLVQPVGSPLSLECTVEGTSNPNLYWYRQAAGRGLQLLFYSVGIGQISSEVPQNLSASRPQDRQFILSSKKLLLSDSGFYLCAWSVEEGQPQHFGDGTRLSIL.